This T cell receptor (beta chain) was sequenced during a study of cytomegalovirus exposure and HLA in healthy donors (dated by TCRdb to 2015 to 2018). About the full investigation: According to an earlier analysis of 587 of the donors, some 180 million T cells yielded 90 million to 130 million unique TCR beta sequences and roughly 280 Gb of sequence data. Approximately 310 gigabases of sequencing data and 70 million to 95 million unique TCR sequences made up an early release that covered approximately 650 HLA-typed donors. Among the roughly 400 genotyped donors, around 81% belonged to the genetic ancestry cluster associated with self-reported Caucasian donors. The aim of the study was to test whether cataloging public T cell receptors could identify signatures of past pathogen exposure. The study profiled the T cell repertoires of 500 to 800 subjects by immunosequencing and related them to cytomegalovirus serostatus. A separate validation cohort of roughly 110 different subjects was used in addition to the roughly 670-subject first cohort. To predict cytomegalovirus infection status, the study brought together high-throughput TCR immunosequencing, statistical association of individual TCRs with disease status, and machine learning. A later analysis re-examined previously published TCR beta repertoires from just over 650 donors and added high-resolution HLA genotyping to investigate patterns of TCR occurrence. In the later analysis, no new phenotypic data were used to find candidate immune exposures; instead, reliance was placed on TCR beta sequences and their occurrence across donors. In an earlier analysis of roughly 540 of the donors, high-throughput TCR beta sequencing was used to judge whether each TCR beta V gene segment behaved as functional or pseudogenic. Alongside the repertoire data, information on donor age, sex, ethnicity and CMV serostatus was compiled. Genome-wide SNP genotypes for about 55% of the roughly 670 donors were used in a later genetic analysis, which treated that subset as a discovery cohort. All discovery cohort repertoires had been generated using a single sequencing platform. HLA typing covered class I and class II loci at four-digit resolution. Typing coverage varied by locus: 629-630 donors for A, B, C, DRB1 and DQB1; roughly 560 for DQA1; over 600 for DPA1; approximately 450 for DPB1. Because of strong linkage in the cohort, five DR-DQ haplotypes were treated as single units for association and clustering. On average, about 200,000 unique TCR beta nucleotide sequences were sequenced per donor among some 420 genotyped donors of the cohort, with around 19% of those sequences being non-productive.

Library preparation was by the immunoSEQ multiplex PCR assay. For the multiplex PCR, a mixture combining 60 forward primers for TCR Vbeta segments and 13 reverse primers for TCR Jbeta segments was used. The CDR3 region of rearranged TCR beta genes was amplified from genomic DNA with a multiplex PCR assay. The Illumina HiSeq System was used to sequence the amplified TCR beta libraries as 87-base-pair reads. In the source study's methods: Across the 600 to 700 repertoires, a later analysis counted some 80 million unique TCR beta chains, roughly 11 million of which were shared by at least two donors. A nearest-neighbor algorithm error-corrected the raw reads and collapsed the reads into unique sequences, merging closely related sequences to remove PCR and sequencing errors. CDR3 sequences were aligned to IMGT reference sequences to assign V, D and J gene segments. For a sequence to be retained, a match of at least six nucleotides was required to both a V gene segment and a J gene segment. Rearrangements were called productive when the CDR3 lacked stop codons and stayed in frame with V and J; all others were non-productive. Following IMGT convention, CDR3 was defined as the stretch from the second conserved V-encoded cysteine up to the conserved J-encoded phenylalanine. The earlier analysis of some 600 of the donors excluded sequences that lacked an unambiguous match to a single V gene segment. In an earlier analysis of approximately 500 of the donors, a V segment was called functional when productive rearrangements were above 56.7%, and segregating when the standard deviation between donors exceeded 5%. A statistical classification framework was built to diagnose cytomegalovirus status from the catalog of TCR beta chain sequences. V and J gene assignment, in a later analysis, came from comparing TCR nucleotide sequences with IMGT/GENE-DB human TR gene sequences. In a later analysis, CDR3 sequences and most-parsimonious VDJ recombination scenarios were assigned using the TCRdist pipeline. A later analysis defined each TCR beta chain by its CDR3 amino acid sequence plus V-gene family, and excluded reads lacking a unique V-gene family. In a later analysis, 450 to 600 highly shared, low-generation-probability nucleotide sequences were removed to address suspected cross-contamination and a sequencing artifact. In a later analysis, a clonal expansion index for each public chain was calculated from normalized within-repertoire ranks of inferred template counts. In a later analysis, generation probabilities were computed with a VDJ recombination model fitted to out-of-frame rearrangements, and the resulting probabilities were checked against IGoR. In a later analysis, hypergeometric tests were used to score TCR-TCR, TCR-HLA and TCR-CMV co-occurrence, with a repertoire-size bias correction applied to TCR pairs. False discovery rates were estimated in a later analysis by permuting HLA or CMV assignments 20 times. A later analysis grouped co-occurring TCRs with DBSCAN, adding TCRdist sequence similarity when clustering within HLA-allele-positive subsets. Co-occurrence clustering excluded repertoires with fewer than 30,000 or more than 120,000 public chains, plus five with anomalous nucleotide sharing. In TCRdb, the immuneACCESS table is reduced to in-frame sequences with V and J assigned. These tables do not hold every clone; where another copy was compared, an unresolved V gene accounts for under half, and the others remain unexplained. V and J calls and clone size are copied from that table; D and trimming were computed from the DNA. This sample is represented by about 160,000 clones; about 72% of them were singletons. The top ten clonotypes cover around 1.4% of the sample.

The cohort consisted of 650 to 700 healthy bone marrow donors. At the time of sampling, all cohort members were nominally healthy, though unrecorded immune exposures were likely present. The donor tested CMV seronegative and was one of the 352 seronegative cohort members. A peripheral blood sample was collected from each donor, and TCR beta sequencing was performed on peripheral blood mononuclear cells. Genomic DNA extraction from the blood cell samples was performed with the Qiagen DNeasy Blood Extraction Kit. On the study overall, not on this receptor specifically: In a later analysis, HLA-associated TCR beta chains showed more clonal expansion and lower generation probabilities than non-associated chains that were equally common. The earlier analysis of approximately 590 of the donors excluded some 16 rarely observed V segments, including chromosome 9 orphons, because counts were too low. According to a later analysis, parvovirus B19, influenza, CMV and Epstein-Barr virus appeared linked to several top co-occurrence clusters. Linkage disequilibrium might explain the correlated functional status among segregating V segments, but an unknown experimental factor could not be ruled out. CMV serostatus was the only immune exposure information available for the cohort. This cohort had only TCR beta chains sequenced, and the lack of alpha or paired-chain data limited which features could be detected. In an earlier analysis of a few hundred of the donors, most TCR beta V segments were observed in productive rearrangements about 90% or about 30% of the time, broadly matching IMGT annotations. The sequencing pipeline was judged likely to have produced a cluster of highly shared sequence variants as a technical artifact. In vitro tests confirmed that a few of the cytomegalovirus-associated TCR beta chains recognize cytomegalovirus antigens. The authors suggested that the approach could potentially be generalized to other disease states and immunological phenotypes. A later analysis found that TCR association rates varied across HLA loci, with DRB1 alleles showing the most associated TCRs and HLA-C alleles the fewest. At a false discovery rate of 0.05, a later analysis linked 16,951 TCR beta sequences to specific HLA alleles. A total of 150 or so TCR beta chains were listed by the study as associated with cytomegalovirus. An association between a missense DCLRE1C variant and V-gene and J-gene trimming of TCR beta chains was found in a later genetic analysis and replicated in an independent cohort. A further reported finding was that TCR beta sequences accurately predicted the HLA-A and HLA-B alleles for most subjects in the first cohort. In a later genetic analysis, fewer N-insertions in productive TCRs were reported among donors in an Asian-associated ancestry cluster than the roughly 640-donor mean. Cytomegalovirus status was reported to be diagnosed by the classifier with high specificity and sensitivity in both the original and validation cohorts. When HLA alleles, especially DR and DQ, strongly co-occurred, TCR associations were difficult to assign to individual alleles. In a later analysis, most CMV-associated TCR beta chains were found to appear HLA-restricted, with HLA associations seemingly driven largely by CMV exposure. Because some donors lacked HLA typing at each locus, the association tests relied only on the typed subset. The presence/absence analyses assumed that sequencing depth was roughly uniform across donors, and that assumption may not be true. Because the 87-base-pair reads could not distinguish some IMGT-functional V segments, including TRBV6-2 and TRBV6-3, those segments were excluded. While some public TCRs were present in many individuals, most TCR sequences turned up only very rarely across donors.

After removal of 3 bases from V and 0 bases from J, the junction retains 10 bases not matched to a gene. Spanning cysteine to phenylalanine, the CDR3 consists of 18 amino acids. Here the CDR3 DNA is all that survives: 54 bases in frame from base 1. The germline V gene sets CDR1 to KGHSH and CDR2 to LQKENI. Turning to this clone: Which antigen it targets is not known. Base qualities are not recorded, but no much larger clone differs from it by a single base.

This TCR derives from a male donor in good health and CMV-seronegative. Here the chain combines TRBV18 and TRBJ2-3; 9 central nucleotides agree with TRBD2. Sequenced: PBMCs. The nucleotide sequence is given as TGTGCCAGCTCACCTCAGCGTAGAGCGGGGGGTAGCACAGATACGCAGTATTTT. Translated, it gives CASSPQRRAGGSTDTQYF.